Following are 24 T cell receptor beta chains from one sample sequenced in a study of blood T cell repertoires in COVID-19. Repertoires were generated with immunoSEQ multiplex PCR, while TCRdb's copy carries only in-frame clones and drops some. The sample lists roughly 81,000 clones, 70% to 90% seen once, with 4% to 5.5% in the top ten. Sequenced: peripheral blood. The receptors were gathered from a man aged 35 to 55 with acute or convalescent COVID-19.

V usage is TRBV24-1 and J usage is TRBJ2-2; TRBD1 matches at 7 bases. J was trimmed by 5 bases and V by 2 bases; bases with no gene match: 4. Germline CDR1 is KGHDR and CDR2 is SFDVKD. The CDR3 is 15 residues long. In DNA form, the CDR3 reads TGTGCCACCAGTGATTCCGGGACAGTAACCGGGGAGCTGTTTTTT. As protein: CATSDSGTVTGELFF.

V usage is TRBV25-1 and J usage is TRBJ1-6, with D unclear. This CDR3 comprises 13 residues. Per the germline V gene, CDR1 is MGHDK and CDR2 is SYGVNS. V lost 4 bases to trimming and J lost 9 bases, with 10 bases between them. The CDR3, as DNA: TGTGCCAGCAGTGGTCAGGTCGGTTCACCCCTCCACTTT. Translating gives CASSGQVGSPLHF.

The V call is TRBV9, the J call TRBJ1-1, with D unresolved. Germline CDR1 is SGDLS and CDR2 is YYNGEE. The V gene lost 0 bases and the J gene lost 1 base, with 4 bases spanning the gap. This CDR3 has 13 residues. Here the CDR3 reads CASSVAGNTEAFF. DNA of the CDR3: TGTGCCAGCAGCGTAGCAGGGAACACTGAAGCTTTCTTT.

The V call is TRBV30, the J call TRBJ1-6, with a possible D match to TRBD1 (6 bases). The germline V gene has CDR1 GTSNPN and CDR2 SVGIG (reference sequence). The CDR3 spans 16 residues. The ends were cut back, 2 bases at V and 5 bases at J, with 16 bases in the middle. The CDR3 region has the DNA TGTGCCTGGAGTCCTAAACAGGGCTCTGATAATTCACCCCTCCACTTT. It specifies CAWSPKQGSDNSPLHF.

This chain connects TRBV6-1 to TRBJ2-2; 9 bases fit TRBD2. The CDR3 spans 16 residues. The trim removed 4 bases at V and 5 bases at J, leaving 8 bases unmatched. Germline V gene sequence: CDR1 MNHNS, CDR2 SASEGT. The CDR3: CASSGLAGAGTGELFF. The CDR3, as DNA: TGTGCCAGCAGTGGATTAGCGGGAGCGGGGACCGGGGAGCTGTTTTTT.

The chain joins TRBV19 to TRBJ1-5, with D possibly matching TRBD1 (6 bases). Germline CDR1 reads LNHDA; CDR2 reads SQIVND (reference sequence). V was trimmed by 3 bases and J by 3 bases, leaving 15 bases between them. The CDR3 has 16 amino acids. CDR3 in amino acids: CASSMRGGEHNQPQHF. CDR3 coding DNA: TGTGCCAGTAGTATGAGAGGGGGTGAACACAATCAGCCCCAGCATTTT.

The chain joins TRBV24-1 to TRBJ2-1; 14 bases align to TRBD2. Unmatched junction bases numbered 2, after V lost 9 bases and J lost 5 bases. CDR1 is KGHDR, CDR2 SFDVKD, per germline. This CDR3 comprises 14 residues. The CDR3 reads CATGTSGSHNEQFF. As DNA, the CDR3 is TGTGCCACCGGGACTAGCGGGAGTCACAATGAGCAGTTCTTC.

CDR3 coding DNA: TGCGCCAGCAGCTGGGGGGAGGCTGGGGCCAACGTCCTGACTTTC. This codes for CASSWGEAGANVLTF. The chain uses TRBV5-1 and TRBJ2-6, with a weak D call TRBD2 (6 bases). Germline V gene data show CDR1 as SGHRS and CDR2 as YFSETQ. The CDR3 contains 15 residues. Trimming cost V 3 bases and J 2 bases, with 9 bases left between them.

The chain employs TRBV5-1 and TRBJ1-1, with 7 nucleotides matching TRBD1. CDR1 SGHRS and CDR2 YFSETQ come from the germline V gene. The CDR3 runs to 16 residues. V lost 4 bases, J lost 1 base, and 10 bases stayed unmatched. DNA of the CDR3: TGCGCCAGCAGCCTAACCCTGGGACAGCCGAACACTGAAGCTTTCTTT. It specifies CASSLTLGQPNTEAFF. Together with reference TRBV5-1 and TRBJ1-1, the CDR3 gives the full variable domain: KAGVTQTPRYLIKTRGQQVTLSCSPISGHRSVSWYQQTPGQGLQFLFEYFSETQRNKGNFPGRFSGRQFSNSRSEMNVSTLELGDSALYLCASSLTLGQPNTEAFFGQGTRLTVV.

J is TRBJ1-2 and V is TRBV2; 7 nucleotides align to TRBD1. The CDR3 has 13 amino acids. Germline CDR1 and CDR2: SNHLY and FYNNEI. Trimming at V came to 7 bases and at J to 3 bases, leaving 5 bases not matched to a gene. The CDR3 region is CASIRDSHYGYTF. DNA of the CDR3: TGTGCCAGCATCCGGGACAGCCACTATGGCTACACCTTC. The whole variable domain, remainder taken from reference TRBV2 and TRBJ1-2, is EPEVTQTPSHQVTQMGQEVILRCVPISNHLYFYWYRQILGQKVEFLVSFYNNEISEKSEIFDDQFSVERPDGSNFTLKIRSTKLEDSAMYFCASIRDSHYGYTFGSGTRLTVV.

The chain couples TRBV14 to TRBJ2-3; unclear D gene. This CDR3 spans 14 amino acids. CDR1 and CDR2 (germline): SGHDN, FVKESK. Trimming removed 0 bases from V and 8 bases from J, with 12 bases in between. The CDR3 DNA reads TGTGCCAGCAGCCAAGATCATCCGGGTGGTACGCAGTATTTT. Its protein product is CASSQDHPGGTQYF.

V gene TRBV5-1 combines with J gene TRBJ1-2; D ambiguous. The CDR3 totals 14 residues. Trimming took off 2 bases at V and 3 bases at J, with 11 bases between the two ends. Germline CDR1 reads SGHRS; CDR2 reads YFSETQ. As DNA, the CDR3 is TGCGCCAGCAGCTTCGAGGGCGCGGACTATGGCTACACCTTC. Translation: CASSFEGADYGYTF.

The chain joins TRBV7-6 to TRBJ2-1, with 9 bases fitting TRBD2. This CDR3 has 16 residues. Germline V gene lookup returns CDR1 SGHVS and CDR2 FNYEAQ. Trimming took 5 bases from V and 2 from J; bases not matched to a gene: 7. CDR3 nucleotides: TGTGCCAGCAGCCCAGAAGCGGGAGGAACCTACAATGAGCAGTTCTTC. It translates to CASSPEAGGTYNEQFF.

V usage is TRBV10-3 and J usage is TRBJ2-7; TRBD1 is a possible D gene (5 bases). Germline V gene sequence: CDR1 ENHRY, CDR2 SYGVKD. Trimming left V 3 bases short and J 3 bases short, with 12 bases between. The CDR3 spans 14 residues. The CDR3 coding sequence is TGTGCCATCAGTGACAGGGAATCCCGCTACGAGCAGTACTTC. Its protein product is CAISDRESRYEQYF.

This sequence joins TRBV30 and TRBJ1-5, with 7 bases that match TRBD1. The germline V gene has CDR1 GTSNPN and CDR2 SVGIG (reference sequence). The CDR3 has 15 residues. With V trimmed by 5 bases and J by 2 bases, 9 bases remained unmatched. The CDR3 DNA follows: TGTGCCTGGCAGACAGGGAATCAAGGCAATCAGCCCCAGCATTTT. Protein sequence: CAWQTGNQGNQPQHF. The full variable domain, with the rest looked up from reference TRBV30 and TRBJ1-5, is SQTIHQWPATLVQPVGSPLSLECTVEGTSNPNLYWYRQAAGRGLQLLFYSVGIGQISSEVPQNLSASRPQDRQFILSSKKLLLSDSGFYLCAWQTGNQGNQPQHFGDGTRLSIL.

The chain couples TRBV15 to TRBJ1-4; 8 bases line up with TRBD1. V was pared by 5 bases and J by 5 bases, with 4 bases of the junction left unmatched. This CDR3 spans 14 amino acids. Germline CDR1 reads LNHNV; CDR2 reads YYDKDF (reference sequence). CDR3: CATSPRQGNEKLFF. CDR3 nucleotides: TGTGCCACCAGCCCTCGACAGGGGAATGAAAAACTGTTTTTT.

The chain carries TRBV18 and TRBJ1-5; D is uncertain. V was pared by 6 bases and J by 2 bases, with 14 bases between. CDR1 KGHSH and CDR2 LQKENI come from the germline V gene. The CDR3 loop spans 15 amino acids. CDR3 bases: TGTGCCAGCTCTCTAACGACGGAGGGCAATCAGCCCCAGCATTTT. This codes for CASSLTTEGNQPQHF.

The chain links TRBV7-8 to TRBJ2-7, with D perhaps matching TRBD1 (6 bases). The CDR3 length is 14 residues. Germline V lookup: CDR1 SGHVS, CDR2 FQNEAQ. The V end lost 5 bases, the J end lost 2 bases, and 13 bases lay between the germline ends. CDR3 DNA: TGTGCCAGCAGCCAGACAGGTGGGGCCTACGAGCAGTACTTC. It codes for CASSQTGGAYEQYF. The entire variable domain, with the rest obtained from reference TRBV7-8 and TRBJ2-7, is as follows: GAGVSQSPRYKVAKRGQDVALRCDPISGHVSLFWYQQALGQGPEFLTYFQNEAQLDKSGLPSDRFFAERPEGSVSTLKIQRTQQEDSAVYLCASSQTGGAYEQYFGPGTRLTVT.

This clone was counted a few times. The chain recombines TRBV6-1 with TRBJ1-6; TRBD1 agrees at 10 bases. Per germline, CDR1 MNHNS and CDR2 SASEGT. V dropped 4 bases and J dropped 7; count of bases not matched to a gene: 7. The CDR3 covers 16 residues. CDR3 coding DNA: TGTGCCAGCAGTGCCAGACAGGGGGCAAAGAATTCACCCCTCCACTTT. Translated: CASSARQGAKNSPLHF.

CDR3 amino acids: CASSQDARDYGYTF. As DNA, the CDR3 is TGTGCCAGCAGCCAAGACGCGAGAGATTATGGCTACACCTTC. The J gene is TRBJ1-2, the V gene TRBV3-1 (or the pseudogene TRBV3-2); D gene uncertain. The germline gives CDR1 LGHDT, CDR2 YNNKEL (reference sequence). Trimming removed 0 bases at V and 5 bases at J, with 10 bases between. This CDR3 spans 14 amino acids.

The CDR3 protein is CASTKSRGENTEAFF. The CDR3 bases are TGCGCCAGCACCAAATCCAGGGGCGAGAACACTGAAGCTTTCTTT. The J gene is TRBJ1-1, the V gene TRBV5-1; maybe TRBD1 (6 bases). The CDR3 totals 15 residues. Germline CDR1 and CDR2: SGHRS and YFSETQ. V lost 6 bases to trimming and J lost 1 base, with 16 bases between them.

This chain connects TRBV4-2 to TRBJ1-1; no reliable D call. The CDR3 runs to 15 residues. V lost 3 bases and J lost 4, with 15 bases in between. CDR1 and CDR2 from the germline V gene are LGHNA and YNFKEQ. The chain's CDR3 is CASSHPLPGGTEAFF. CDR3 in DNA: TGTGCCAGCAGCCACCCCTTACCGGGAGGCACTGAAGCTTTCTTT.

The chain couples TRBV24-1 to TRBJ2-7, with TRBD2 matching 7 bases. The junction had 3 bases not matched to a gene; V was cut back by 9 bases and J by 2 bases. Germline assignment: CDR1 KGHDR and CDR2 SFDVKD. This CDR3 comprises 12 residues. For the CDR3, the DNA is TGTGCCACCCAGGGAGGGACCTACGAGCAGTACTTC. Translating it yields CATQGGTYEQYF.

This clone has a single count. J is TRBJ2-3 and V is TRBV19; 10 bases line up with TRBD1. CDR1 and CDR2 from the germline V gene are LNHDA and SQIVND (reference sequence). The CDR3 has 14 residues. J gave up 5 bases and V 7 bases, and 6 bases lay outside the gene matches. CDR3 sequence (DNA): TGTGCCAGTACTGGGACAGGGGTCCAAGATACGCAGTATTTT. It translates to CASTGTGVQDTQYF.